This T cell receptor (beta chain) came from a study of long-term antiretroviral therapy in people with HIV. CDR1 and CDR2 (germline): SQVTM, ANQGSEA. The CDR3 covers 10 residues. Trimming pared 4 bases from V and 5 bases from J, leaving 5 bases between. The libraries were made with immunoSEQ v3.0 at survey level. Using immunoSEQ multiplex PCR, the repertoire was profiled, and TCRdb retains in-frame clones only, with some absent. This table has about 30,000 clones, more than 85% appearing once. In the United States, treatment was given to all participants with HIV. This sequence originates from a woman aged 40 to 49 with HIV. The J gene is TRBJ2-5, the V gene TRBV29-1; D is uncertain. The sample in question was unsorted PBMCs, obtained roughly 6.3 years after starting antiretroviral therapy. CDR3 residues: CSVALETQYF. The CDR3 nucleotides are TGCAGCGTTGCGTTGGAGACCCAGTACTTC.